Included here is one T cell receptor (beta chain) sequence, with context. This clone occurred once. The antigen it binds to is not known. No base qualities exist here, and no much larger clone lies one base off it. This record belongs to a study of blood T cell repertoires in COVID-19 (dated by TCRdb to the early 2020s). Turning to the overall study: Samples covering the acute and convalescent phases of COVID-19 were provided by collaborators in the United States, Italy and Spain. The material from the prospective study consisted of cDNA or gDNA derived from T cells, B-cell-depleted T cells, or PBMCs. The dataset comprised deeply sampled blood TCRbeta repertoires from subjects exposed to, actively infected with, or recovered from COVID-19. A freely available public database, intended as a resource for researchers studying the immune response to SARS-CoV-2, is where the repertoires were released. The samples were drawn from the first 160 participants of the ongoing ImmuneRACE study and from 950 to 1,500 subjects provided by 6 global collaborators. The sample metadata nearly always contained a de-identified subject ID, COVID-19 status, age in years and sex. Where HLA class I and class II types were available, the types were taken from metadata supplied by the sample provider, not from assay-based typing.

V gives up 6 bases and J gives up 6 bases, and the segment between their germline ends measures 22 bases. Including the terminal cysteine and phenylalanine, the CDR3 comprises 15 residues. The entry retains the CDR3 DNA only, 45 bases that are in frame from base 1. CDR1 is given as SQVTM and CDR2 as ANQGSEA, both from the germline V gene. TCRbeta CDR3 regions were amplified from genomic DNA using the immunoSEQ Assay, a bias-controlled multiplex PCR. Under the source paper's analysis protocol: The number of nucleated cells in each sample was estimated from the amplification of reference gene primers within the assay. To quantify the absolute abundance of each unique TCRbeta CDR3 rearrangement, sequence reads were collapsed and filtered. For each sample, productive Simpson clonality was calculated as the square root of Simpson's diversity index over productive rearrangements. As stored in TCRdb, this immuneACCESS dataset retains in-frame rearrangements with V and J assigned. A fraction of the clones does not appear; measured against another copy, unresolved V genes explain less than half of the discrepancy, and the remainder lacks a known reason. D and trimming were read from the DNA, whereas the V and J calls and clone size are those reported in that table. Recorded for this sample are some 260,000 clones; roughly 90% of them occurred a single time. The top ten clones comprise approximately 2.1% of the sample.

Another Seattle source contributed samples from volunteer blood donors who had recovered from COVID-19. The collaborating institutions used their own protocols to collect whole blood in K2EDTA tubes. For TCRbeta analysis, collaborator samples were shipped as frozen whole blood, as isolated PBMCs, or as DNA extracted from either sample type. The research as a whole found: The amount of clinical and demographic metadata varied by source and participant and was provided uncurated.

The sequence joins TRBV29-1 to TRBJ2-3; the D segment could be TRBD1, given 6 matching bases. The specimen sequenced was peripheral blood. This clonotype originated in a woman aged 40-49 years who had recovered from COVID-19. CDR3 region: CSVHRGTGSADTQYF. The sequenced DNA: TGCAGCGTCCATCGAGGTACAGGGTCGGCGGATACGCAGTATTTT.